The rows below give T cell receptor beta chains drawn from one sample of a study of cytomegalovirus exposure and HLA in healthy donors. Only in-frame clones appear in the TCRdb table, and some are missing; sequencing was by immunoSEQ multiplex PCR. The sample holds 75,000 to 85,000 clones, around three quarters seen once. Sample: PBMCs. The receptors were gathered from a male donor in good health and CMV-seronegative. CDR3s include the opening cysteine and the closing phenylalanine or tryptophan. The D gene is left open where the match is weak. Only part of the rows carry a size: once, few, many, or a class if the clone is expanded.

clone size: -; D gene: TRBD2; J gene: TRBJ2-7; V gene: TRBV5-1; CDR3 DNA: TGCGCCAGCAGCTCCGGGACTAACGAGCAGTACTTC; CDR3 protein: CASSSGTNEQYF
clone size: -; D gene: -; J gene: TRBJ2-1; V gene: TRBV9; CDR3 DNA: TGTGCCAGCAGCGCAAGCGGGTTTTCCTACAATGAGCAGTTCTTC; CDR3 protein: CASSASGFSYNEQFF
clone size: -; D gene: TRBD1; J gene: TRBJ1-1; V gene: TRBV7-4; CDR3 DNA: TGTGCCAGCAGTTCCACCGCGGACAGGGGATACCGCGGGGGGGTGGACACTGAAGCTTTCTTT; CDR3 protein: CASSSTADRGYRGGVDTEAFF
clone size: -; D gene: TRBD1; J gene: TRBJ2-1; V gene: TRBV28; CDR3 DNA: TGTGCCAGCAGTTTGGTAACAGGGGGGTACAATGAGCAGTTCTTC; CDR3 protein: CASSLVTGGYNEQFF
clone size: -; D gene: TRBD1; J gene: TRBJ1-6; V gene: TRBV27; CDR3 DNA: TGTGCCAGCAGTTTAAAGCCGGACAGGGCCCGCTCACCCCTCCACTTT; CDR3 protein: CASSLKPDRARSPLHF
clone size: -; D gene: -; J gene: TRBJ2-3; V gene: TRBV9; CDR3 DNA: TGTGCCAGCAGCGTAGCTGGCACAGATACGCAGTATTTT; CDR3 protein: CASSVAGTDTQYF
clone size: -; D gene: TRBD1; J gene: TRBJ1-5; V gene: TRBV5-1; CDR3 DNA: TGCGCCAGCAGCCCGGGGCAGGGGGCTAGCAATCAGCCCCAGCATTTT; CDR3 protein: CASSPGQGASNQPQHF
clone size: few; D gene: -; J gene: TRBJ1-1; V gene: TRBV18; CDR3 DNA: TGTGCCAGCTCACCATTCCTTGGGCAGGGAAAGAACACTGAAGCTTTCTTT; CDR3 protein: CASSPFLGQGKNTEAFF
clone size: -; D gene: -; J gene: TRBJ2-7; V gene: TRBV27; CDR3 DNA: TGTGCCAGCAGTGGAGGGACGGTGGGTGGCGAGCAGTACTTC; CDR3 protein: CASSGGTVGGEQYF
clone size: -; D gene: -; J gene: TRBJ1-5; V gene: TRBV25-1; CDR3 DNA: TGTGCCAGCAGTAATTTCGGGAGTAATCAGCCCCAGCATTTT; CDR3 protein: CASSNFGSNQPQHF
clone size: -; D gene: TRBD1; J gene: TRBJ2-7; V gene: TRBV13; CDR3 DNA: TGTGCCAGCAGCTCACCGGGACAGGAGTACGAGCAGTACTTC; CDR3 protein: CASSSPGQEYEQYF
clone size: few; D gene: -; J gene: TRBJ1-1; V gene: TRBV30; CDR3 DNA: TGTGCCTGGAGGTCGGGTTTGAACACTGAAGCTTTCTTT; CDR3 protein: CAWRSGLNTEAFF
clone size: -; D gene: -; J gene: TRBJ2-6; V gene: TRBV12-5; CDR3 DNA: TGTGCTAGTGGTCCGACGACAGGTCCAGGGATCTCTGGGGCCAACGTCCTGACTTTC; CDR3 protein: CASGPTTGPGISGANVLTF
clone size: -; D gene: TRBD2; J gene: TRBJ2-2; V gene: TRBV30; CDR3 DNA: TGTGCCTGGAGCCCCAGATTTTCCGGGGGGGCCCCAGCCGGGGAGCTGTTTTTT; CDR3 protein: CAWSPRFSGGAPAGELFF
clone size: -; D gene: -; J gene: TRBJ2-5; V gene: TRBV6-1; CDR3 DNA: TGTGCCAGCAGTGAATTCAGGGCGGAAGAGACCCAGTACTTC; CDR3 protein: CASSEFRAEETQYF
clone size: few; D gene: TRBD1; J gene: TRBJ2-6; V gene: TRBV10-3; CDR3 DNA: TGTGCCACCCGGGACAGGGAGGACTCTGGGGCCAACGTCCTGACTTTC; CDR3 protein: CATRDREDSGANVLTF
clone size: -; D gene: -; J gene: TRBJ2-1; V gene: TRBV28; CDR3 DNA: TGTGCCAGCACAACCTACAATGAGCAGTTCTTC; CDR3 protein: CASTTYNEQFF
clone size: -; D gene: -; J gene: TRBJ1-5; V gene: TRBV10-2; CDR3 DNA: TGCGCCAGCAGCCAACAGGGTGGTCAGCCCCAGAATTTT; CDR3 protein: CASSQQGGQPQNF
clone size: -; D gene: TRBD1; J gene: TRBJ2-3; V gene: TRBV5-1; CDR3 DNA: TGCGCCAGCAGCTTCGGTCAGGGGGCTTCAGATACGCAGTATTTT; CDR3 protein: CASSFGQGASDTQYF
clone size: few; D gene: TRBD1; J gene: TRBJ1-1; V gene: TRBV5-3; CDR3 DNA: TGTGCCAGAAGCCTCCGGGACAGTATCACTGAAGCTTTCTTT; CDR3 protein: CARSLRDSITEAFF